The clone carrying this T cell receptor (beta chain) was recorded a few times. Its specificity is not known. This record comes from a study of CD8+CD57+ T cells in acquired aplastic anemia. Overall study results and limits: Simpson's diversity of CD8+ cells was not significantly different in patients compared with controls.

Genomic DNA, serving as template, underwent TCR beta VDJ and CDR3 profiling. TCRdb re-derived calls from the reads in MiXCR, one entry per CDR3 protein. This table has around 140,000 distinct CDR3 sequences, 35% to 50% appearing once. This CDR3 contains 12 residues. Looked up from germline, CDR1 is SEHNR and CDR2 is FQNEAQ (reference sequence). The V end lost 2 bases, the J end lost 4 bases, and 6 bases lay between the germline ends. The TCR sequence derives from a human donor in good health, serving as a control. The sequenced material came from sorted CD4+, CD8+, or CD8+CD57+ T cells (not recorded which) from PBMCs. This chain links TRBV7-9 with TRBJ2-7; D uncertain. The CDR3 here is CASSLFPYEQYF. CDR3 nucleotides: TGTGCCAGCAGCTTATTCCCATACGAGCAGTACTTC.